A single sample gave rise to the 21 T cell receptor beta chains below, sequenced in a study of OX40 agonist ivuxolimab in advanced cancers. Sequencing was performed with immunoSEQ multiplex PCR; in TCRdb, only in-frame clones are kept and a portion is missing. The sample holds around 64,000 clones, around nine tenths seen once. The specimen comprised CD4+ or CD8+ T cells sorted from blood, sampled in a trial of the OX40 agonist ivuxolimab. These TCRs come from an adult with an advanced solid tumor such as melanoma, head and neck, liver or kidney cancer.

Points on this clone: An end of the junction does not agree with germline; a read error may underlie this. This sequence joins TRBV10-1 and TRBJ2-7, with 13 positions matching TRBD2. The CDR3 runs 16 residues. Germline CDR1 reads WNHNN; CDR2 reads SYGVQD (reference sequence). The CDR3 sequence is CASSESTSGRAYEQYF. CDR3 sequence (DNA): TGCGCCAGCAGCGAGTCAACTAGCGGGAGGGCCTACGAGCAGTACTTC.

The chain is built from TRBV7-9 and TRBJ1-1; D uncertain. CDR1 is SEHNR and CDR2 is FQNEAQ in the germline V gene (reference sequence). The CDR3 covers 15 residues. V was shortened by 3 bases and J by 0 bases, with 11 bases between the two germline ends. This CDR3 is CASSFRGGMNTEAFF. DNA for the CDR3: TGTGCCAGCAGCTTCCGGGGAGGCATGAACACTGAAGCTTTCTTT.

The rearrangement joins TRBV27 to TRBJ1-2; no clear D gene. The germline V and J ends were trimmed by 8 bases and 7 bases, with 23 bases remaining between them. Looked up from germline, CDR1 is MNHEY and CDR2 is SMNVEV (reference sequence). The CDR3 has 15 residues. In nucleotides, the CDR3 is TGTGCCAGCGCCTTTACCACCTCCGGCGGCTTTGGCTACACCTTC. This codes for CASAFTTSGGFGYTF.

The chain links TRBV28 to TRBJ1-1, with 8 bases matching TRBD1. The CDR3 has 15 amino acids. Germline trimming cut 3 bases from V and 4 bases from J; bases unmatched to any gene: 7. The germline V gene encodes CDR1 MDHEN and CDR2 SYDVKM. The CDR3 spells CASSLDNRGSTEAFF. Here the CDR3 DNA reads TGTGCCAGCAGTTTGGACAACAGGGGGAGCACTGAAGCTTTCTTT. Complete variable domain (other parts from reference TRBV28 and TRBJ1-1): DVKVTQSSRYLVKRTGEKVFLECVQDMDHENMFWYRQDPGLGLRLIYFSYDVKMKEKGDIPEGYSVSREKKERFSLILESASTNQTSMYLCASSLDNRGSTEAFFGQGTRLTVV.

The chain employs TRBV5-8 and TRBJ2-5; the match to TRBD2 covers 12 bases. The CDR3 covers 17 residues. Germline loops: CDR1 SGHTS, CDR2 YDEGEE. Trimming removed 1 base from V and 1 base from J; junction bases left unmatched: 5. CDR3 in DNA: TGTGCCAGCAGCTTGCTTTTACTAGCGGGGGGCCAAGAGACCCAGTACTTC. Translation: CASSLLLLAGGQETQYF.

The V and J genes are TRBV7-8 and TRBJ2-3; D is possibly TRBD2 (6 bases). The CDR3 has 17 residues. Trimming removed 5 bases from V and 5 bases from J, with 23 bases in between. Germline CDR1 is SGHVS and CDR2 is FQNEAQ. CDR3 nucleotides: TGTGCCAGCAGCGGACGGGGCGGGAATTGGGCGGGAGATACGCAGTATTTT. It yields the protein CASSGRGGNWAGDTQYF.

This sequence joins TRBV7-2 and TRBJ2-1; D possibly uses TRBD1 or TRBD2 (5 bases each). V lost 3 bases and J 10 bases, leaving 19 bases between the germline ends. Germline CDR1 reads SGHTA; CDR2 reads FQGNSA. CDR3 length equals 15 residues. The CDR3 sequence is CASSFTRDPGDEQFF. The CDR3 nucleotides are TGTGCCAGCAGCTTTACCCGGGACCCTGGGGACGAGCAGTTCTTC.

V and J are TRBV30 and TRBJ1-2; D possibly corresponds to TRBD1 (6 bases). This CDR3 spans 15 amino acids. CDR1 is GTSNPN, CDR2 SVGIG, per germline (reference sequence). V lost 0 bases and J 3 bases, leaving 14 bases between the germline ends. The CDR3, as DNA: TGTGCCTGGAGTGTACGTTTAGCAGGGGACTATGGCTACACCTTC. Its protein is CAWSVRLAGDYGYTF.

This chain joins TRBV21-1 and TRBJ2-2; the DNA was not used to check the table's D call, TRBD1. TRBV21-1 is described as a pseudogene. This CDR3 contains 18 residues. The CDR3, as DNA: TGTGCCAGCAGCAAGCCTCGGGACAGGGGATCCTACACCGGGGAGCTGTTTTTT. Its protein product is CASSKPRDRGSYTGELFF.

This chain joins TRBV4-3 and TRBJ1-5; D possibly corresponds to TRBD1 (6 bases). Germline assignment: CDR1 LGHNA and CDR2 YSLEER. V was pared by 1 base and J by 0 bases, with 16 bases between. The CDR3 sequence is 18 residues long. DNA of the CDR3: TGCGCCAGCAGCCAAGCGGGACAAAGAGCTTTTAGCAATCAGCCCCAGCATTTT. It yields the protein CASSQAGQRAFSNQPQHF.

The chain recombines TRBV15 with TRBJ1-3, with D tentatively TRBD1 (5 bases). Germline-derived CDR1 and CDR2 are LNHNV and YYDKDF (reference sequence). Deletions cut 0 bases from V and 2 bases from J, with 14 bases between. The CDR3 has 17 amino acids. CDR3 protein: CATSREKAGGAGNTIYF. The CDR3, as DNA: TGTGCCACCAGCAGAGAGAAGGCCGGGGGGGCTGGAAACACCATATATTTT.

This chain connects TRBV27 to TRBJ2-7, with 12 bases matching TRBD2. CDR1 is MNHEY, CDR2 SMNVEV, per germline (reference sequence). The CDR3 totals 14 residues. V dropped 5 bases and J dropped 3; count of bases not matched to a gene: 2. For the CDR3, the DNA is TGTGCCAGCAGTACGACTAGCGGGAGCTACGAGCAGTACTTC. Translated: CASSTTSGSYEQYF.

V usage is TRBV29-1 and J usage is TRBJ2-1, with 10 nucleotides matching TRBD1. V lost 6 bases to trimming and J lost 8 bases; unmatched junction nucleotides: 7. The CDR3 totals 13 residues. Germline V CDR1 and CDR2: SQVTM, ANQGSEA. CDR3 sequence (DNA): TGCAGCGTGCGACAGGGGGCTTGGTATGAGCAGTTCTTC. Translating gives CSVRQGAWYEQFF.

This clone appeared a few times. This chain connects TRBV30 to TRBJ1-6; no reliable D call. With 2 bases removed from V and 9 bases from J, the gap between germline ends came to 14 bases. The CDR3 sequence is 14 residues long. The germline CDR1 and CDR2 sequences are GTSNPN and SVGIG (reference sequence). The CDR3 sequence is CAWSYEGLGSPLHF. CDR3 nucleotide sequence: TGTGCCTGGAGTTACGAGGGCCTAGGTTCACCCCTCCACTTT.

This chain links TRBV18 with TRBJ1-2; TRBD1 matches 12 bases. This CDR3 has 16 residues. V dropped 2 bases and J dropped 2; count of bases not matched to a gene: 3. Germline CDR1 KGHSH, CDR2 LQKENI. CDR3 residues: CASSPSGTGGNYGYTF. CDR3 DNA sequence: TGTGCCAGCTCACCATCGGGGACAGGGGGCAACTATGGCTACACCTTC.

The chain recombines TRBV19 with TRBJ2-1; D is undetermined. Per the germline V gene, CDR1 is LNHDA and CDR2 is SQIVND (reference sequence). The V end was cut by 6 bases, the J end by 2 bases, with 14 bases between. The CDR3 extends over 15 amino acids. The DNA for the CDR3 is TGTGCCAGTAGGGGTAGTAGTAAAACCTACAATGAGCAGTTCTTC. Encoded protein: CASRGSSKTYNEQFF.

The rearrangement links TRBV7-8 to TRBJ1-1; D gene uncertain. V lost 5 bases and J lost 4, with 14 bases in between. The CDR3 extends over 14 amino acids. Germline assignment: CDR1 SGHVS and CDR2 FQNEAQ. CDR3 region: CASSQALEGTEAFF. For the CDR3, the DNA is TGTGCCAGCAGCCAGGCACTCGAGGGCACTGAAGCTTTCTTT.

This chain connects TRBV5-1 to TRBJ1-2; the match to TRBD1 covers 8 bases. V lost 0 bases, J lost 11 bases, and 3 bases stayed unmatched. This CDR3 has 12 residues. Germline CDR1 and CDR2: SGHRS and YFSETQ. The CDR3 is CASSLEGQGYTF. The DNA of the CDR3 is TGCGCCAGCAGCTTGGAAGGACAGGGTTACACCTTC.

The rearrangement uses TRBV5-5 and TRBJ2-2; TRBD2 matches 12 bases. The trim removed 4 bases at V and 2 bases at J, leaving 3 bases unmatched. Germline lookup yields CDR1 SGHKS and CDR2 YYEKEE (reference sequence). The length of the CDR3 is 16 residues. The CDR3: CASSLTSGRNTGELFF. The CDR3 bases are TGTGCCAGCAGCCTGACTAGCGGGAGAAACACCGGGGAGCTGTTTTTT.

The V call is TRBV19, the J call TRBJ2-2, with 8 positions matching TRBD1. CDR1 LNHDA and CDR2 SQIVND come from the germline V gene (reference sequence). Unmatched junction bases numbered 7, after V lost 6 bases and J lost 4 bases. The CDR3 length is 15 residues. Here the CDR3 reads CASSTNRGVTGELFF. The DNA of the CDR3 is TGTGCCAGTAGCACCAACAGGGGGGTCACCGGGGAGCTGTTTTTT.

The chain recombines TRBV19 with TRBJ2-3, with 9 bases matching TRBD2. The CDR3 consists of 18 residues. V gave up 10 bases and J gave up 3 bases; unmatched junction bases: 20. Per germline, CDR1 LNHDA and CDR2 SQIVND (reference sequence). CDR3 sequence (DNA): TGTGCCACGATGGCCTACCAGGGAGTAGCGGGAGTAACAGATACGCAGTATTTT. Its protein product is CATMAYQGVAGVTDTQYF.